A single sample is the source of the 5 T cell receptor beta chains below, sequenced in a study of blood T cell repertoires in COVID-19. Sequencing used immunoSEQ multiplex PCR; TCRdb keeps in-frame clones, though not all of them. The table lists over 30,000 clones, about 92% of them singletons. What was sequenced was peripheral blood. The receptors originated from an elderly man with acute or convalescent COVID-19.

The chain uses TRBV11-2 and TRBJ1-4; a weak D match, TRBD1 (6 bases). The CDR3 spans 17 residues. Between the trimmed V and J ends, which lost 1 base and 3 bases, there was a span of 15 bases. Germline V CDR1 and CDR2: SGHAT, FQNNGV. The CDR3 is CASSLVGGSLANEKLFF. CDR3 nucleotide sequence: TGTGCCAGCAGCTTAGTAGGGGGTTCCCTGGCTAATGAAAAACTGTTTTTT.

The sample holds one count of this clone. The CDR3 loop is CASRSGEGLNYGYTF. CDR3 sequence (DNA): TGTGCCAGCAGGTCCGGGGAGGGCCTTAACTATGGCTACACCTTC. The chain is built from TRBV7-9 and TRBJ1-2; no firm D call. V dropped 6 bases and J dropped 1 base, with 15 bases sitting between them. This CDR3 comprises 15 residues. The germline V gene encodes CDR1 SEHNR and CDR2 FQNEAQ (reference sequence).

The chain combines TRBV10-3 with TRBJ1-6; possibly TRBD1 for D (6 bases). Between the trimmed V and J ends, which lost 6 bases and 7 bases, there was a span of 13 bases. There are 14 residues in the CDR3. Germline V gene lookup returns CDR1 ENHRY and CDR2 SYGVKD. Here the CDR3 reads CAIRGDIGNSPLHF. As DNA, the CDR3 is TGTGCCATCAGGGGGGACATCGGCAATTCACCCCTCCACTTT.

The V and J genes are TRBV6-5 and TRBJ2-5; 7 positions match TRBD1. This CDR3 contains 13 residues. After removal of 6 bases from V and 5 bases from J, the junction contained 6 bases not matched to a gene. Germline V CDR1 and CDR2: MNHEY, SVGAGI. CDR3 residues: CASREGARETQYF. CDR3 sequence (DNA): TGTGCCAGCAGAGAGGGGGCTCGCGAGACCCAGTACTTC.

The rearrangement uses TRBV30 and TRBJ2-2; 10 positions match TRBD2. Trimming removed 1 base from V and 3 bases from J; junction bases left unmatched: 8. Germline lookup yields CDR1 GTSNPN and CDR2 SVGIG (reference sequence). The CDR3 loop spans 17 amino acids. CDR3 residues: CAWSEGSGGQYTGELFF. The CDR3 bases are TGTGCCTGGAGTGAGGGTAGCGGGGGGCAATACACCGGGGAGCTGTTTTTT.